Following are 19 T cell receptor beta chains from one sample sequenced in a study of T cells in Graves' hyperthyroidism and ophthalmopathy. The TCR beta CDR3 regions underwent amplification using RNA transcripts as the source. HTBI primers were the set used in a first-round RT-PCR of the TCR CDR3. TCRdb reprocessed the multiplex PCR reads with MiXCR, giving one entry per CDR3 protein. The data show roughly 560,000 distinct CDR3 sequences, 14% to 15% seen once. Sample: blood. These TCRs come from a woman aged 40 to 50 with Graves' ophthalmopathy.

This clonotype was recorded many times. The chain recombines TRBV9 with TRBJ1-1, with D possibly being TRBD1 (5 bases). Trimming cost V 0 bases and J 1 base, with 10 bases left between them. Germline CDR1 and CDR2: SGDLS and YYNGEE. CDR3 length equals 15 residues. CDR3 amino acids: CASSVDAGWNTEAFF. CDR3 sequence (DNA): TGTGCCAGCAGCGTAGATGCAGGGTGGAACACTGAAGCTTTCTTT.

A few counts support this clonotype. The gene calls are TRBV12-3 or TRBV12-4 and TRBJ1-2; TRBD1 matches 9 bases. The CDR3 covers 15 residues. V trimming: 5 bases; J trimming: 4 bases; junction bases outside the gene matches: 8. CDR3 sequence: CASSLLGQGTYGYTF. The CDR3 DNA reads as TGTGCCAGCAGTCTGCTTGGACAGGGGACCTATGGCTACACCTTC.

This clonotype was detected ten times or more. V is TRBV2 and J is TRBJ2-6, with D perhaps being TRBD1 or TRBD2 (6 bases each). CDR3 length: 16 amino acids. Germline V CDR1 and CDR2: SNHLY, FYNNEI. Trimming pared 2 bases from V and 4 bases from J, leaving 12 bases between. Here the CDR3 reads CASSERGATGANVLTF. CDR3 DNA sequence: TGTGCCAGCAGTGAAAGGGGGGCAACCGGGGCCAACGTCCTGACTTTC.

This clonotype came up many times. The chain couples TRBV2 to TRBJ2-2, with 10 bases fitting TRBD2. Germline lookup yields CDR1 SNHLY and CDR2 FYNNEI. Trimming at V came to 4 bases and at J to 2 bases, leaving 1 base not matched to a gene. This CDR3 has 15 amino acids. The CDR3 sequence is CASSGLAGNTGELFF. The CDR3 DNA follows: TGTGCCAGCAGTGGACTAGCGGGTAACACCGGGGAGCTGTTTTTT.

V and J are TRBV4-1 and TRBJ2-5; a weak D match, TRBD2 (6 bases). Germline CDR1 MGHRA, CDR2 YSYEKL. There are 16 residues in the CDR3. V lost 1 base and J lost 2, with 14 bases in between. DNA for the CDR3: TGCGCCAGCAGCCAAGGACTAGGAAGTAGGCAAGAGACCCAGTACTTC. Its translation is CASSQGLGSRQETQYF.

This clonotype was observed many times. V usage is TRBV12-3 or TRBV12-4 and J usage is TRBJ1-1; D may be TRBD1 (5 bases). Between the trimmed V and J ends, which lost 1 base and 5 bases, there was a span of 8 bases. This CDR3 contains 13 residues. The CDR3 here is CASSLGGQTEAFF. Written as DNA, the CDR3 is TGTGCCAGCAGTTTAGGAGGACAAACTGAAGCTTTCTTT.

This clonotype was picked up many times. The rearrangement links TRBV28 to TRBJ2-5; D is unclear. Germline V gene lookup returns CDR1 MDHEN and CDR2 SYDVKM. Trimming took off 3 bases at V and 4 bases at J, with 12 bases between the two ends. This CDR3 is built from 14 residues. The CDR3, as DNA: TGTGCCAGCAGTTTGGATACCTCAATAGAGACCCAGTACTTC. Translation gives CASSLDTSIETQYF.

This clonotype was counted between two and nine times. V is TRBV6-2 or TRBV6-3 and J is TRBJ2-7; D is unclear. The germline V gene has CDR1 MNHEY and CDR2 SVGEGT. The V end lost 2 bases, the J end lost 6 bases, and 11 bases lay between the germline ends. This CDR3 has 13 residues. CDR3 loop: CASSYVPLTEQYF. CDR3 nucleotides: TGTGCCAGCAGTTACGTACCGCTAACCGAGCAGTACTTC.

This clonotype was detected ten times or more. V usage is TRBV6-2 or TRBV6-3 and J usage is TRBJ2-5, with 8 bases aligning to TRBD2. V was clipped by 4 bases and J by 3 bases; unmatched bases: 4. Germline V gene sequence: CDR1 MNHEY, CDR2 SVGEGT. The CDR3 has 14 residues. As DNA, the CDR3 is TGTGCCAGCAGTTCTACTAGCGGAAAAGAGACCCAGTACTTC. Protein: CASSSTSGKETQYF.

This clonotype was observed many times. The genes are TRBV12-3 or TRBV12-4 and TRBJ1-5; no reliable D call. Trimming shortened V by 8 bases and J by 9 bases, and 14 bases separated the two germline ends. The CDR3 sequence is 12 residues long. This CDR3 reads CASRRVAGPQHF. The CDR3 DNA reads as TGTGCCAGCCGACGGGTGGCAGGGCCCCAGCATTTT.

This clonotype was detected many times. The chain couples TRBV19 to TRBJ1-5; D call uncertain. This CDR3 has 14 amino acids. Germline CDR1 is LNHDA and CDR2 is SQIVND (reference sequence). V was trimmed by 3 bases and J by 0 bases, leaving 6 bases between them. The CDR3 DNA reads as TGTGCCAGTAGTATCGACTATAGCAATCAGCCCCAGCATTTT. This encodes CASSIDYSNQPQHF.

This clonotype was detected ten times or more. J is TRBJ1-1 and V is TRBV19, with TRBD1 as a possible D gene (6 bases). The CDR3 sequence is 13 residues long. Per the germline V gene, CDR1 is LNHDA and CDR2 is SQIVND (reference sequence). The V end lost 9 bases, the J end lost 2 bases, and 13 bases lay between the germline ends. CDR3 nucleotide sequence: TGTGCCAGCTCCAAGGGGGGAAACACTGAAGCTTTCTTT. As protein: CASSKGGNTEAFF.

This clonotype was counted at least ten times. This rearrangement joins TRBV18 to TRBJ2-5, with D hard to call. The CDR3 spans 14 residues. The germline gives CDR1 KGHSH, CDR2 LQKENI. The V gene lost 3 bases and the J gene lost 2 bases, with 10 bases spanning the gap. Here the CDR3 reads CASSPGLDQETQYF. CDR3 bases: TGTGCCAGCTCACCCGGGCTAGATCAAGAGACCCAGTACTTC.

This clonotype was counted many times. The V call is TRBV7-6, the J call TRBJ2-7; TRBD1 matches at 7 bases. V was clipped by 3 bases and J by 9 bases; unmatched bases: 14. Germline-derived CDR1 and CDR2 are SGHVS and FNYEAQ. CDR3 length: 15 amino acids. The CDR3 DNA is TGTGCCAGCAGCTTCCGTCCCCGGGACAGTATGGGGCAGTACTTC. Protein product: CASSFRPRDSMGQYF.

This clonotype was seen at least ten times. This chain connects TRBV7-2 to TRBJ1-5, with D perhaps matching TRBD1 (6 bases). Between the trimmed V and J ends, which lost 5 bases and 7 bases, there was a span of 12 bases. CDR1 is SGHTA, CDR2 FQGNSA, per germline. The CDR3 totals 13 residues. CDR3 region: CASSVDRSQPQHF. CDR3 in DNA: TGTGCCAGCAGCGTAGACAGGTCCCAGCCCCAGCATTTT.

The table lists this clonotype with many counts. The CDR3 is CSVESGHGELFF. The CDR3 DNA follows: TGCAGCGTTGAATCTGGTCACGGGGAGCTGTTTTTT. The rearrangement joins TRBV29-1 to TRBJ2-2; D gene uncertain. The CDR3 is 12 residues long. The V end lost 2 bases, the J end lost 7 bases, and 8 bases lay between the germline ends. From germline, CDR1 is SQVTM and CDR2 ANQGSEA.

This clonotype has ten or more counts. This sequence joins TRBV12-3 or TRBV12-4 and TRBJ1-2; possible D gene TRBD1, 6 bases. V was pared by 6 bases and J by 5 bases, with 16 bases between. CDR3 length: 14 residues. The CDR3 nucleotides read TGTGCCAGCAGCCGGGACACCGCTGGGTATGGCTACACCTTC. Amino acid sequence: CASSRDTAGYGYTF.

Ten or more counts support this clonotype. The chain is built from TRBV6-5 and TRBJ2-7; D could derive from TRBD1 or TRBD2 (5 bases each). Per the germline V gene, CDR1 is MNHEY and CDR2 is SVGAGI. There are 15 residues in the CDR3. Trimming took off 0 bases at V and 0 bases at J, with 9 bases between the two ends. CDR3: CASSYSSGHSYEQYF. CDR3 coding DNA: TGTGCCAGCAGTTACTCGAGCGGACACTCCTACGAGCAGTACTTC.

Ten or more counts support this clonotype. An end of the junction does not agree with germline; a read error may underlie this. This chain uses TRBV27 with TRBJ1-1, with a possible D match to TRBD1 (6 bases). Germline V gene sequence: CDR1 MNHEY, CDR2 SMNVEV (reference sequence). The CDR3 totals 13 residues. CDR3 amino acids: CASRVGGNTEASF. DNA of the CDR3: TGTGCCAGCAGAGTGGGGGGCAACACTGAAGCTTCCTTT.